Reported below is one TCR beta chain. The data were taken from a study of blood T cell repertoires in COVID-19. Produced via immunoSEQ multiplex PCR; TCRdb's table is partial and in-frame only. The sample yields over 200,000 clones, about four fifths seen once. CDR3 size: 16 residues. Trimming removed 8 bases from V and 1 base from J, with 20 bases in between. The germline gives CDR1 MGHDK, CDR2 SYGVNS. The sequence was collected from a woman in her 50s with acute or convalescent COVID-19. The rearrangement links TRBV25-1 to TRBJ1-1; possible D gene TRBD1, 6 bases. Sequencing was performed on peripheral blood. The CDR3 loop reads CASLIISTGQNTEAFF. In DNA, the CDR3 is TGTGCCAGCCTGATAATTTCGACGGGACAGAACACTGAAGCTTTCTTT. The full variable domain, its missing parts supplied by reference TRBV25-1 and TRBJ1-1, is EADIYQTPRYLVIGTGKKITLECSQTMGHDKMYWYQQDPGMELHLIHYSYGVNSTEKGDLSSESTVSRIRTEHFPLTLESARPSHTSQYLCASLIISTGQNTEAFFGQGTRLTVV.